The rows below give T cell receptor beta chains drawn from one sample of a study of CXCR3-negative and CXCR3-positive naive CD8 T cells. With the 5' RACE reads reprocessed, TCRdb shows one record per CDR3 protein and no DNA. The sample data list over 100,000 distinct CDR3 sequences. The sample taken for sequencing was naive CXCR3+ CD8+ T cells from blood. Receptor source: a human donor in good health. Some clones in this sample may be carry-over from other donors' samples. CDR3s include the opening cysteine and the closing phenylalanine or tryptophan.

TRBJ2-5 | TRBV7-2 | 14 | CASSFFTWGETQYF
TRBJ2-7 | TRBV20-1 | 16 | CPSRDSRIIADYEQYF
TRBJ1-2 | TRBV29-1 | 13 | CSTTLLDSYGYTF
TRBJ2-2 | TRBV6-6 | 13 | CASSYAGTGELFF
TRBJ2-1 | TRBV25-1 | 15 | CASSEWASGRVERFF
TRBJ2-3 | TRBV27 | 13 | CASSLGLGDTQYF
TRBJ2-7 | TRBV29-1 | 16 | CSVVPVLGRGPLEQYF
TRBJ2-1 | TRBV5-1 | 14 | CASSSHPSQGEQFF
TRBJ1-1 | TRBV28 | 16 | CASTPFGAGWGTEAFF
TRBJ2-2 | TRBV29-1 | 17 | CSVEKIPGVRVPGELFF
TRBJ2-7 | TRBV27 | 16 | CASSVSGGTIFYEQYF
TRBJ2-1 | TRBV20-1 | 13 | CRLTGGGYNEQFF
TRBJ2-1 | TRBV29-1 | 13 | CSDRNAARNEQFF
TRBJ1-2 | TRBV27 | 14 | CASSLDRDSYGYTF
TRBJ2-2 | TRBV20-1 | 16 | CSASDTSGRPSGELFF
TRBJ2-7 | TRBV4-1 | 16 | CASSQEPTPLAYEQYF
TRBJ2-3 | TRBV29-1 | 17 | CSVERMGGGPSTDTQYF
TRBJ2-3 | TRBV29-1 | 16 | CSAYSGTSARTDTQYF
TRBJ2-2 | TRBV2 | 14 | CASSYNLPAGELFF
TRBJ1-2 | TRBV2 | 18 | CASSGPRQASLSGYGYTF
TRBJ2-1 | TRBV20-1 | 17 | CSARDITSGIAYNEQFF
TRBJ1-2 | TRBV10-3 | 15 | CAISGIAEVGNGYTF
TRBJ2-5 | TRBV12-3/TRBV12-4 | 14 | CASSWVASGETQYF
TRBJ2-5 | TRBV7-8 | 14 | CASSGHNRQETQYF
TRBJ2-1 | TRBV20-1 | 15 | CSVGTSISSYNEQFF
TRBJ2-7 | TRBV5-1 | 15 | CASSSGLAATYEQYF
TRBJ1-1 | TRBV7-9 | 13 | CASSSAGRTEAFF
TRBJ2-6 | TRBV20-1 | 16 | CSARDFEGAGANDLTF
TRBJ2-5 | TRBV20-1 | 13 | CSARDRIQETQYF
TRBJ2-2 | TRBV29-1 | 15 | CSVEDWNGGTGELFF
TRBJ1-1 | TRBV15 | 16 | CATSRNKDSRGLEGFF
TRBJ1-1 | TRBV28 | 13 | CATQAGFGTEAFF
TRBJ2-5 | TRBV7-9 | 14 | CASSSWMETETQYF
TRBJ2-5 | TRBV29-1 | 14 | CSVSGQGGEETQYF
TRBJ2-7 | TRBV6-5 | 13 | CASSYSADYEQYF
TRBJ2-7 | TRBV7-9 | 14 | CASSLAGINYEQYF
TRBJ2-3 | TRBV20-1 | 14 | CSARVSPRTDTQYF
TRBJ2-3 | TRBV11-2 | 14 | CASSGLAGPDTQYF
TRBJ1-1 | TRBV7-9 | 12 | CAGDTQNTEAFF
TRBJ2-1 | TRBV2 | 15 | CASSEGALSYNEQFF
TRBJ2-1 | TRBV5-8 | 15 | CASSLRGKTKNEQFF
TRBJ1-3 | TRBV12-3/TRBV12-4 | 14 | CASSYISSGNTIYF
TRBJ2-1 | TRBV29-1 | 14 | CSVDEGRAYNEQFF
TRBJ2-7 | TRBV28 | 15 | CASSLFSSGAYEQYF
TRBJ1-1 | TRBV10-3 | 14 | CAISESVCGTEAFF
TRBJ1-1 | TRBV7-9 | 14 | CASSHLMANTEAFF